Here is one TCR beta chain with its context. No cognate antigen has been identified for it. Base qualities are missing; no much larger clone stands one base away. This record belongs to a study of T cell responses to AZD1222 COVID-19 vaccine (TCRdb year 2021). The study in broad terms: AZD1222 recipients with second doses at about 4 weeks or about 12 weeks were pooled, because spike-specific TCR depth and breadth did not differ between schedules. A total of about 240 trial participants underwent TCR sequencing, of whom approximately 210 received two doses of AZD1222 and about 25 received two doses of the MenACWY control vaccine. Enrollment into the trials was organized by age into subgroups of 18-55, 56-69 and 70-plus years, and those subgroups contained approximately 150, 30 and 60 TCR-sequenced participants, respectively.

CDR1 SGHKS and CDR2 YYEKEE are derived from the germline V gene (reference sequence). Germline trimming: 4 bases from V, 2 bases from J; junction bases outside gene matches: 6. The CDR3 measures 14 amino acids from cysteine to phenylalanine. Solely the CDR3 DNA is kept, with 42 bases framed from the first base. Overall study outcomes, separate from this receptor: The whole spike protein was spanned by vaccine-associated CD4 TCRs, and dominant responses were seen in regions 160-218 and 743-854. Only five to seven AZD1222 recipients were SARS-CoV-2 seropositive at baseline, limiting conclusions about previously exposed vaccinees. Because no day 14 peak-response samples were available, repertoires were characterized only after the peak T cell response. In the small 56-69-year group, the increase in depth fell short of significance, most likely because of low power. Epitopes outside the regions mutated in the B.1.351 and B.1.1.7 variants were reportedly recognized by nearly half of the unique spike-specific TCRs. Participants were mostly white British and included more females than males, and it was suggested by the authors that clonal diversity may have been underestimated. Spike-specific TCR breadth and depth rose significantly after two AZD1222 doses compared with day 0 and with MenACWY recipients.

Interpreted using the paper, the time point label stands for: baseline before first vaccination. Samples from vaccinated people were obtained from the UK trials COV001 and COV002, which included a single-blind randomized controlled phase 2/3 trial of AZD1222 (ChAdOx1 nCoV-19) in healthy adults. For TCRbeta chain sequencing, PBMC samples were collected from trial participants at day 0 and at day 28 after the second dose. The CDR3 regions of human TCRbeta chains were analyzed by immunosequencing. Concerning the study's data processing: TCRs in the repertoires were compared against a reference library of SARS-CoV-2-specific TCRs that had been generated with the MIRA antigen-specificity platform. Breadth was defined as the fraction of unique TCRs that were SARS-CoV-2-associated, and depth was defined as the fraction of total T cells that were SARS-CoV-2-associated. Using the MIRA data, every spike-specific TCR was mapped to the spike region that the TCR reacted to and assigned to either a CD4 or a CD8 class. Log10-transformed breadth and depth values were compared by one-way ANOVA with Sidak's multiple comparisons tests. TCRdb stores this immuneACCESS table with in-frame sequences only. Part of the clones is absent; in the studies checked, under half of the shortfall reflects unresolved V genes, and no reason is known for the rest. V and J calls and clone size are those listed in that table; D and trimming were worked out from the DNA. The sample table records 100,000 or so clones; more than 85% of these occur just once. The top ten constitute 5% of the sample.

The source material was peripheral blood, sampled on day 0 of AZD1222 vaccination. This clonotype was obtained from an adult in good health. The chain uses TRBV5-5 and TRBJ2-7, and TRBD1 aligns with 7 junction nucleotides. Here is the DNA: TGTGCCAGCAGCAAGTGGGACAGCCCCTACGAGCAGTACTTC. It specifies CASSKWDSPYEQYF.